This T cell receptor beta chain was identified in a study of beta chain features in type 1 diabetes. About the study: Healthy donors and patients had similar age, gender and cell yields.

J lost 8 bases, V lost 3 bases, and 13 bases had no gene match. This CDR3 comprises 17 residues. The germline CDR1 and CDR2 sequences are ENHRY and SYGVKD. Reverse transcribing all isolated RNA meant expressed TCRB transcripts were sequenced. Assay: immunoSEQ multiplex PCR; the TCRdb copy retains only in-frame clones and omits some. The sample shows 240,000 or so clones, around 26% of them seen only once. This clone was counted many times. This sequence joins TRBV10-3 and TRBJ1-6; TRBD1 matches 7 bases. The origin of this receptor is a man aged 25-40 years in good health. Sequencing was performed on central memory CD4+ T cells from blood. The CDR3 nucleotides are TGTGCCATCAGTGAAAAGGCGGGAGGGGGCAATTATTCACCCCTCCACTTT. Translated, it gives CAISEKAGGGNYSPLHF.